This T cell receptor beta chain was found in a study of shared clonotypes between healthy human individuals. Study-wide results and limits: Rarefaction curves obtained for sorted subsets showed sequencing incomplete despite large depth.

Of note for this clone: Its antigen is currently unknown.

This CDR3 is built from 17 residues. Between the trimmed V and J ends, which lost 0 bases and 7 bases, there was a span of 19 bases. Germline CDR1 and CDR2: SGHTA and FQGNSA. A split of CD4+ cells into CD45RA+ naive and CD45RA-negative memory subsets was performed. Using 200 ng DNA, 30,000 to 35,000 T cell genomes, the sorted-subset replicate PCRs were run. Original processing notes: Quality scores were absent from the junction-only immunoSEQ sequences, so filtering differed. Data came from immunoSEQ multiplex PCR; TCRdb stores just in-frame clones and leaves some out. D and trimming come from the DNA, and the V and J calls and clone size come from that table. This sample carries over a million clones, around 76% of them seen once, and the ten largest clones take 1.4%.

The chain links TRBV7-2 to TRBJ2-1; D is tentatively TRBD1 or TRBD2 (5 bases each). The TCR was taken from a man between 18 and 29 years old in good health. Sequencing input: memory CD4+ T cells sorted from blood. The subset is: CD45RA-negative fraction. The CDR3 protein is CASSLASGTKFGNEQFF. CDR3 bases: TGTGCCAGCAGCTTAGCTTCCGGGACCAAGTTTGGGAATGAGCAGTTCTTC.